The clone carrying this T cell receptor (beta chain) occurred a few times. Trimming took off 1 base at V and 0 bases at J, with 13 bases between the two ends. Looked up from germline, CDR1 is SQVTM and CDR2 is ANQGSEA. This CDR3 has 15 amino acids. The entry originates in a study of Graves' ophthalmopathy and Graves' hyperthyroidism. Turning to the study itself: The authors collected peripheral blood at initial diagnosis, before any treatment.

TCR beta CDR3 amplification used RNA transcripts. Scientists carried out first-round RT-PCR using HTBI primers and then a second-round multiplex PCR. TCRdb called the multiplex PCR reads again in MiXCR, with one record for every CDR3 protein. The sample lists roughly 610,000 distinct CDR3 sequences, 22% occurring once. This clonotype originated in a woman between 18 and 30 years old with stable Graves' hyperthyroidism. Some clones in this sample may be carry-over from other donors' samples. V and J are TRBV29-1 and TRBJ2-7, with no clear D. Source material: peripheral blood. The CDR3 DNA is TGCAGCGTTGAAGGATCGGATTCCGACTCCTACGAGCAGTACTTC. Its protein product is CSVEGSDSDSYEQYF.